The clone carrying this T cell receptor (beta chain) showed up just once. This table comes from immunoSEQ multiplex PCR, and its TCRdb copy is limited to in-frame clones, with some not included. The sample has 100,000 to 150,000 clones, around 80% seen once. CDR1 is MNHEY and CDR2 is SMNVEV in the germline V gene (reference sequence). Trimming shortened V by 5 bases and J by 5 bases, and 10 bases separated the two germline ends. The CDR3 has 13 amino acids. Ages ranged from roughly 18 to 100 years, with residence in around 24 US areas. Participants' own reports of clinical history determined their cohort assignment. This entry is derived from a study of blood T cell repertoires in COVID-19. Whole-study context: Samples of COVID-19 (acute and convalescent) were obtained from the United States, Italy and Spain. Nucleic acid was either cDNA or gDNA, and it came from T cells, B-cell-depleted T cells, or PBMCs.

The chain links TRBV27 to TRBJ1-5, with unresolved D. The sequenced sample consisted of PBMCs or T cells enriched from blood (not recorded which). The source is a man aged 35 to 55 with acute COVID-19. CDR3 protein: CASSLKRYQPQHF. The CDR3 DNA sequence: TGTGCCAGCAGTCTAAAACGATATCAGCCCCAGCATTTT.